This T cell receptor beta chain was sequenced during a study of Graves' ophthalmopathy and Graves' hyperthyroidism. This clonotype was seen ten or more times. Its target is unknown. Enrolled hyperthyroidism patients had a new diagnosis, a duration under 2 months, and an age of 18 to 65. Additional autoimmune diseases, uncontrolled infections, pregnancy or lactation disqualified patients. Thyroid ultrasound, orbital computed tomography, TRAb, serum thyroxine and clinical symptoms formed the basis of diagnosis. V was trimmed by 2 bases and J by 4 bases, leaving 14 bases between them. The germline V gene encodes CDR1 LNHNV and CDR2 YYDKDF (reference sequence). The CDR3 has 16 amino acids. Overall study findings and caveats: The model forecast ophthalmopathy progression, reaching roughly 71% sensitivity and about 72% specificity.

Amplified TCR beta CDR3 regions were obtained using RNA transcripts as template. Amplification began with first-round RT-PCR using HTBI primers, then second-round multiplex PCR was performed. TCRdb called the multiplex PCR reads again in MiXCR, with one record for every CDR3 protein. The table lists over 500,000 distinct CDR3 sequences, about 20% of them singletons. The rearrangement uses TRBV15 and TRBJ2-2; D is uncertain. The sample consisted of peripheral blood. The origin of this receptor is a woman aged 18-29 years with stable Graves' hyperthyroidism. Some clones in this sample may be carry-over from other donors' samples. This CDR3 is CATSRTVSTVTGELFF. The CDR3 bases are TGTGCCACCAGCAGAACAGTGTCTACCGTCACCGGGGAGCTGTTTTTT.